This T cell receptor beta chain was recovered during a study of cytomegalovirus exposure and HLA in healthy donors. V trimming: 5 bases; J trimming: 5 bases; junction bases outside the gene matches: 8. The CDR3 runs to 17 residues. Germline loops: CDR1 LNHNV, CDR2 YYDKDF (reference sequence). Comments on this clone: Its antigen is not known.

The study's findings and limits: In a later analysis, compared with equally common non-associated chains, HLA-associated beta chains were more expanded.

60 Vbeta and 13 Jbeta primers were used in PCR. The data were produced by immunoSEQ multiplex PCR, yet TCRdb's version contains in-frame clones alone and is incomplete. The sample has more than 150,000 clones, less than 85% seen once. Sequencing input: PBMCs. This chain uses TRBV15 with TRBJ2-1, with 14 bases identical to TRBD2. This TCR was sampled from a boy younger than 18 in good health and CMV-seronegative. CDR3 nucleotide sequence: TGTGCCACCAGCGGGACGAGACTAGCGGGAGGGGACAATGAGCAGTTCTTC. Translation gives CATSGTRLAGGDNEQFF.